This TCR beta chain was recovered during a study of response to subunit inactivated influenza vaccine. Findings of the study overall: The authors proposed limited new T cell recruitment per seasonal influenza vaccination.

Comments on this clonotype: The antigen remains unidentified.

MiXCR, run by TCRdb on the RT-PCR reads, gives a single entry per CDR3 protein. The table lists roughly 700,000 distinct CDR3 sequences, 15% to 17% of them singletons. With 4 bases removed from V and 0 bases from J, the gap between germline ends came to 9 bases. Germline-derived CDR1 and CDR2 are SNHLY and FYNNEI. The CDR3 totals 15 residues. The V gene is TRBV2, the J gene TRBJ1-4; no definite D call. Here the sequenced sample was PBMCs from blood, taken about 12 days after vaccination. The sequence was collected from a man in his forties or fifties who received an inactivated influenza vaccine. CDR3 nucleotide sequence: TGTGCCAGCAGTGTCGAGGCTGCAACTAATGAAAAACTGTTTTTT. This translates into CASSVEAATNEKLFF.